These 30 T cell receptor beta chains originate from one sample sequenced in a study of shared clonotypes between healthy human individuals. The data were produced by immunoSEQ multiplex PCR, yet TCRdb's version contains in-frame clones alone and is incomplete. Of 600,000 to 750,000 clones in the sample, around 77% are singletons; the top ten hold more than 1.5%. The sequenced sample was memory CD4+ T cells sorted from blood. Subset specified: CD45RA-negative fraction. Receptor source: a woman between 25 and 40 years old in good health.

The CDR3 DNA is TGCGCCAGCAGCTTTACCCCGACAGGGACCAATGAGCAGTTCTTC. This encodes CASSFTPTGTNEQFF. The gene calls are TRBV4-1 and TRBJ2-1; TRBD1 agrees at 7 bases. The V gene end was trimmed by 5 bases and the J gene end by 6 bases; junction bases not matched to a gene: 10. CDR3 size: 15 residues. Germline CDR1 MGHRA, CDR2 YSYEKL.

About this clone: This same CDR3 is encoded by further DNA sequences in the sample. This chain connects TRBV28 to TRBJ2-1; TRBD2 aligns across 10 bases. Germline values: CDR1 MDHEN, CDR2 SYDVKM. Trimming cost V 6 bases and J 4 bases; bases outside gene matches: 6. The length of the CDR3 is 15 residues. CDR3 bases: TGTGCCAGCAGGGAAGGACTAGCGGAATACAATGAGCAGTTCTTC. The encoded protein is CASREGLAEYNEQFF.

As concerns this clone: The sample has other DNA sequences that encode this CDR3 too. J is TRBJ2-3 and V is TRBV5-1; the D is unclear. The CDR3 length is 12 residues. Trimming took 1 base from V and 2 from J, leaving 2 bases between them. The V gene's germline CDR1 is SGHRS and CDR2 YFSETQ. CDR3 in DNA: TGCGCCAGCAGCTTGAACACAGATACGCAGTATTTT. Translation gives CASSLNTDTQYF.

CDR3 nucleotide sequence: TGTGCCAGCAGTGGAACCGGGACTAGCGGGCCAAGCTCCTACAATGAGCAGTTCTTC. Its protein is CASSGTGTSGPSSYNEQFF. The chain couples TRBV6-1 to TRBJ2-1; the match to TRBD2 covers 12 bases. This CDR3 spans 19 amino acids. Germline V lookup: CDR1 MNHNS, CDR2 SASEGT. After removal of 4 bases from V and 0 bases from J, the junction contained 10 bases not matched to a gene.

The chain is built from TRBV29-1 and TRBJ1-1; D may be TRBD1 (5 bases). Germline assignment: CDR1 SQVTM and CDR2 ANQGSEA. The V and J ends lost 6 bases and 1 base respectively, with 12 bases between them. The length of the CDR3 is 13 residues. CDR3 DNA sequence: TGCAGCGTCGCCAGGGTTGCGAACACTGAAGCTTTCTTT. It yields the protein CSVARVANTEAFF.

The chain uses TRBV7-8 and TRBJ2-1, with 9 bases identical to TRBD2. Looked up from germline, CDR1 is SGHVS and CDR2 is FQNEAQ. This CDR3 comprises 15 residues. With 5 bases clipped from V and 7 bases from J, the junction kept 9 bases outside the gene matches. The CDR3 DNA is TGTGCCAGCAGCATGCAGGCGGGAGGGCCTAATGAGCAGTTCTTC. It codes for CASSMQAGGPNEQFF.

This chain uses TRBV6-5 with TRBJ2-5; a possible D gene is TRBD2 (5 bases). Germline V lookup: CDR1 MNHEY, CDR2 SVGAGI. Trimming pared 6 bases from V and 1 base from J, leaving 15 bases between. CDR3 length: 15 residues. In DNA, the CDR3 is TGTGCCAGCAGGCCATGGACTTCGTTCCAAGAGACCCAGTACTTC. Protein: CASRPWTSFQETQYF.

This sequence joins TRBV5-1 and TRBJ1-1, with 7 bases fitting TRBD1. CDR1 and CDR2 (germline): SGHRS, YFSETQ. V was clipped by 0 bases and J by 2 bases; unmatched bases: 7. CDR3 length equals 16 residues. CDR3 in amino acids: CASSLALDRVNTEAFF. CDR3 DNA: TGCGCCAGCAGCTTGGCCTTAGACAGGGTAAACACTGAAGCTTTCTTT.

V gene TRBV11-1 combines with J gene TRBJ2-5, with 7 bases identical to TRBD2. Germline-derived CDR1 and CDR2 are SGHAT and FQDESV (reference sequence). The ends lost 7 bases at V and 5 bases at J; junction bases unmatched: 7. The CDR3 is made up of 13 amino acids. The CDR3 is CASTGREMETQYF. The CDR3, as DNA: TGTGCCAGCACCGGGCGGGAGATGGAGACCCAGTACTTC.

This clone came up once. The chain links TRBV28 to TRBJ1-5; D unclear. The CDR3 covers 13 residues. Trimming took off 6 bases at V and 3 bases at J, with 9 bases between the two ends. Per germline, CDR1 MDHEN and CDR2 SYDVKM. The CDR3 nucleotides read TGTGCCAGCAGCTCTGCCAACAATCAGCCCCAGCATTTT. Its translation is CASSSANNQPQHF.

This clone was found once. This chain joins TRBV5-1 and TRBJ2-1, with 11 bases fitting TRBD1. Per germline, CDR1 SGHRS and CDR2 YFSETQ. V dropped 4 bases and J dropped 6; count of bases not matched to a gene: 3. The CDR3 is made up of 14 amino acids. For the CDR3, the DNA is TGCGCCAGCAGCGGAGGGACAGGGGGCAATGAGCAGTTCTTC. Translated: CASSGGTGGNEQFF.

The rearrangement joins TRBV6-1 to TRBJ1-1; 10 nucleotides agree with TRBD1. The CDR3 loop spans 13 amino acids. Trimming took 5 bases from V and 6 from J; bases not matched to a gene: 3. Germline CDR1 and CDR2: MNHNS and SASEGT. The chain's CDR3 is CASSRDRGPEAFF. The CDR3 coding sequence is TGTGCCAGCAGTCGGGACAGGGGTCCTGAAGCTTTCTTT.

The chain carries TRBV6-6 and TRBJ2-7; D is perhaps TRBD1 (5 bases). Germline lookup yields CDR1 MNHNY and CDR2 SVGAGI (reference sequence). V lost 6 bases and J 4 bases, leaving 19 bases between the germline ends. The CDR3 loop spans 15 amino acids. The chain's CDR3 is CASSNIRTTGYEQYF. The CDR3 nucleotides read TGTGCCAGCAGCAATATACGAACAACAGGTTACGAGCAGTACTTC.

The J gene is TRBJ2-4, the V gene TRBV7-2; D is tentatively TRBD1 or TRBD2 (6 bases each). With 1 base removed from V and 14 bases from J, the gap between germline ends came to 18 bases. CDR1 and CDR2 (germline): SGHTA, FQGNSA. There are 14 residues in the CDR3. The CDR3 region has the DNA TGTGCCAGCAGCTTAGAGGCGCCGGGGGCACAGGAGTACTTC. The encoded protein is CASSLEAPGAQEYF.

The chain carries TRBV27 and TRBJ2-1, with TRBD2 matching over 9 bases. The V segment lost 5 bases and the J segment 4 bases; nucleotides outside the gene matches: 6. The CDR3 runs 15 residues. Germline V CDR1 and CDR2: MNHEY, SMNVEV (reference sequence). CDR3 sequence reads: CASSPGTSWYNEQFF. In nucleotides, the CDR3 is TGTGCCAGCAGTCCCGGGACTAGCTGGTACAATGAGCAGTTCTTC.

This sequence joins TRBV7-7 and TRBJ2-1, with D perhaps given as TRBD1 or TRBD2 (5 bases each). The germline V gene has CDR1 SSHAT and CDR2 FNYEAQ (reference sequence). Between the trimmed V and J ends, which lost 5 bases and 6 bases, there was a span of 14 bases. The CDR3 is made up of 14 amino acids. The CDR3, as DNA: TGTGCCAGCAGCCTCACGGGACGCCTCAATGAGCAGTTCTTC. Its protein product is CASSLTGRLNEQFF. The full variable domain, completed using reference TRBV7-7 and TRBJ2-1, is GAGVSQSPRYKVTKRGQDVTLRCDPISSHATLYWYQQALGQGPEFLTYFNYEAQPDKSGLPSDRFSAERPEGSISTLTIQRTEQRDSAMYRCASSLTGRLNEQFFGPGTRLTVL.

In the case of this clone: At one of its ends the junction is not consistent with the germline gene, which may arise from a read error. The rearrangement uses TRBV5-1 and TRBJ2-1; 7 nucleotides align to TRBD2. Looked up from germline, CDR1 is SGHRS and CDR2 is YFSETQ. The CDR3 runs 14 residues. The CDR3 sequence: CASRLAGVENEQFF. The CDR3 coding sequence is TGCGCCAGCAGATTGGCGGGAGTCGAAAATGAGCAGTTCTTC.

V and J are TRBV4-1 and TRBJ1-1; 8 bases map to TRBD1. Germline V gene lookup returns CDR1 MGHRA and CDR2 YSYEKL. Trimming at V came to 4 bases and at J to 1 base, leaving 2 bases not matched to a gene. The CDR3 length is 14 residues. As DNA, the CDR3 is TGCGCCAGCAGCCGGACAGGGCCGAACACTGAAGCTTTCTTT. Its protein product is CASSRTGPNTEAFF.

The chain links TRBV30 to TRBJ1-3; D is uncertain. Germline V CDR1 and CDR2: GTSNPN, SVGIG (reference sequence). This CDR3 is 14 amino acids long. Trimming stripped 0 bases from V and 6 bases from J, with 12 bases between. In nucleotides, the CDR3 is TGTGCCTGGAGTGTAACGGGTGCGCTAAACACCATATATTTT. The encoded protein is CAWSVTGALNTIYF.

This clone was detected only once. The chain recombines TRBV6-5 with TRBJ2-1; a weak D match, TRBD2 (6 bases). This CDR3 is built from 14 residues. Per the germline V gene, CDR1 is MNHEY and CDR2 is SVGAGI. With 5 bases removed from V and 8 bases from J, the gap between germline ends came to 16 bases. The chain's CDR3 is CASSMGLPPHEQFF. The CDR3 DNA reads TGTGCCAGCAGTATGGGACTTCCGCCCCATGAGCAGTTCTTC.

V and J are TRBV27 and TRBJ2-7; possibly TRBD2 for D (5 bases). This CDR3 has 13 amino acids. V lost 6 bases and J 7 bases, leaving 16 bases between the germline ends. The V gene's germline CDR1 is MNHEY and CDR2 SMNVEV (reference sequence). Here the CDR3 reads CASRYTIPGEQYF. Here the CDR3 DNA reads TGTGCCAGCAGGTATACCATTCCGGGAGAGCAGTACTTC.

The chain carries TRBV25-1 and TRBJ2-2; TRBD1 or TRBD2 may be the D gene (5 bases each). V was trimmed by 4 bases and J by 6 bases, leaving 12 bases between them. The V gene's germline CDR1 is MGHDK and CDR2 SYGVNS. CDR3 length: 14 residues. CDR3 region: CASSAPGGSGELFF. CDR3 DNA sequence: TGTGCCAGCAGTGCCCCTGGGGGATCCGGGGAGCTGTTTTTT.

J is TRBJ1-2 and V is TRBV27, with a weak D call TRBD1 (5 bases). The ends were cut back, 4 bases at V and 8 bases at J, with 29 bases in the middle. This CDR3 is built from 18 residues. Germline V gene data show CDR1 as MNHEY and CDR2 as SMNVEV (reference sequence). The CDR3 DNA sequence: TGTGCCAGCAGTTCGAGGCCCCCCCTAACAGGAGTCTCCTACGGCTACACCTTC. This gives the protein CASSSRPPLTGVSYGYTF.

The chain has TRBV6-6 and TRBJ1-3; D gene uncertain. V lost 6 bases to trimming and J lost 2 bases, with 14 bases between them. Germline V gene lookup returns CDR1 MNHNY and CDR2 SVGAGI (reference sequence). The CDR3 contains 15 residues. The CDR3 nucleotides are TGTGCCAGCAGCTCCGGGGTCGGCGCTGGAAACACCATATATTTT. Protein product: CASSSGVGAGNTIYF.

V is TRBV5-1 and J is TRBJ1-4; unclear D gene. Trimming pared 4 bases from V and 11 bases from J, leaving 21 bases between. Germline CDR1 is SGHRS and CDR2 is YFSETQ. The CDR3 contains 15 residues. The CDR3 sequence is CASSVHKGAGSKLFF. In nucleotides, the CDR3 is TGCGCCAGCAGCGTTCATAAAGGCGCCGGATCGAAACTGTTTTTT.

V gene TRBV5-1 combines with J gene TRBJ2-5; D is perhaps TRBD1 (6 bases). CDR1 is SGHRS, CDR2 YFSETQ, per germline. Trimming pared 3 bases from V and 4 bases from J, leaving 16 bases between. The CDR3 length is 15 residues. CDR3 nucleotide sequence: TGCGCCAGCAGCTCAGTGCCCGACAGGCCAGAGACCCAGTACTTC. Its protein is CASSSVPDRPETQYF.

A word on this clone: Only one base separates this from a far larger clonotype, so it likely reflects a read error. The J gene is TRBJ2-1, the V gene TRBV2; D gene ambiguous. The germline V and J ends were trimmed by 6 bases and 6 bases, with 3 bases remaining between them. Germline V gene data show CDR1 as SNHLY and CDR2 as FYNNEI. The length of the CDR3 is 10 residues. The CDR3 is CASSFNEQFF. CDR3 DNA: TGTGCCAGCAGCTTCAATGAGCAGTTCTTC.

The chain uses TRBV6-5 and TRBJ2-1, with D perhaps matching TRBD2 (5 bases). The CDR3 consists of 15 residues. Germline assignment: CDR1 MNHEY and CDR2 SVGAGI. V lost 2 bases, J lost 9 bases, and 17 bases lay in between. The CDR3 bases are TGTGCCAGCAGTTACGATCGGGGTAGGTCCGGTGAGCAGTTCTTC. It specifies CASSYDRGRSGEQFF.

The gene calls are TRBV5-1 and TRBJ1-1, with D uncertain. This CDR3 is 14 amino acids long. Trimming left V 1 base short and J 4 bases short, with 11 bases between. CDR1 SGHRS and CDR2 YFSETQ come from the germline V gene. Here the CDR3 reads CASSLSAGSTEAFF. DNA for the CDR3: TGCGCCAGCAGCTTGAGTGCCGGGTCCACTGAAGCTTTCTTT.

The chain combines TRBV7-9 with TRBJ2-5; D is possibly TRBD1 (5 bases). The germline CDR1 and CDR2 sequences are SEHNR and FQNEAQ (reference sequence). Trimming removed 1 base at V and 1 base at J, with 7 bases between. The CDR3 is 14 amino acids. The CDR3 protein is CASSLGQSQETQYF. CDR3 sequence (DNA): TGTGCCAGCAGCTTAGGACAGAGCCAAGAGACCCAGTACTTC.